Each of the 27 T cell receptor beta chains below was sequenced from the same sample in a study of OX40 agonist ivuxolimab in advanced cancers. Here immunoSEQ multiplex PCR was the method, and the copy in TCRdb shows in-frame clones only, minus some. The table lists about 51,000 clones, about nine tenths of them singletons. The starting material was CD4+ or CD8+ T cells sorted from blood, obtained in a trial of the OX40 agonist ivuxolimab. Receptor source: an adult with an advanced solid tumor such as melanoma, head and neck, liver or kidney cancer.

The V gene is TRBV29-1, the J gene TRBJ2-7; TRBD2 is a possible D gene (6 bases). The germline CDR1 and CDR2 sequences are SQVTM and ANQGSEA. V dropped 4 bases and J dropped 0 bases, with 19 bases sitting between them. This CDR3 comprises 16 residues. CDR3 bases: TGCAGCGTTGCGGGACTGCCAGATTCAAGCTCCTACGAGCAGTACTTC. Encoded protein: CSVAGLPDSSSYEQYF.

The V gene is TRBV4-1, the J gene TRBJ2-5, with a weak D call TRBD2 (5 bases). Germline V CDR1 and CDR2: MGHRA, YSYEKL. The CDR3 contains 13 residues. The V and J ends lost 6 bases and 1 base respectively, with 9 bases between them. The CDR3 protein is CASSSSFQETQYF. The CDR3 nucleotides are TGCGCCAGCAGTTCTAGCTTCCAAGAGACCCAGTACTTC.

V gene TRBV11-2 combines with J gene TRBJ2-3; 7 positions agree with TRBD2. The CDR3 is 15 amino acids. Per the germline V gene, CDR1 is SGHAT and CDR2 is FQNNGV. V gave up 1 base and J gave up 2 bases; unmatched junction bases: 3. This CDR3 reads CASSLGGGITDTQYF. CDR3 DNA: TGTGCCAGCAGCTTAGGGGGGGGGATCACAGATACGCAGTATTTT.

This chain uses TRBV14 with TRBJ1-2; 8 bases match TRBD1. V shed 1 base and J 4 bases; nucleotides not matched to a gene: 5. The CDR3 runs 15 residues. Germline values: CDR1 SGHDN, CDR2 FVKESK. The CDR3 sequence: CASSQGQGRVYGYTF. The CDR3, as DNA: TGTGCCAGCAGCCAAGGACAGGGGAGAGTCTATGGCTACACCTTC. Full variable domain (missing parts from reference TRBV14 and TRBJ1-2): EAGVTQFPSHSVIEKGQTVTLRCDPISGHDNLYWYRRVMGKEIKFLLHFVKESKQDESGMPNNRFLAERTGGTYSTLKVQPAELEDSGVYFCASSQGQGRVYGYTFGSGTRLTVV.

This clone came up once. Here the CDR3 DNA reads TGTGCCAGCAGCTTCCAACCCCTGGGACTAGCGGGGGGGCCGGGGGTCAATGAGCAGTTCTTC. Amino acid sequence: CASSFQPLGLAGGPGVNEQFF. This sequence joins TRBV9 and TRBJ2-1; 16 bases are shared with TRBD2. Looked up from germline, CDR1 is SGDLS and CDR2 is YYNGEE. V shed 4 bases and J 6 bases; nucleotides not matched to a gene: 19. The CDR3 has 21 residues.

J is TRBJ2-5 and V is TRBV10-2; D not resolved. The DNA matches TRBJ2-7 better at its end, which makes the J call doubtful. This CDR3 contains 14 residues. Germline V gene data show CDR1 as WSHSY and CDR2 as SAAADI. The CDR3 sequence is CASSERTTSYEQYF. In DNA form, the CDR3 reads TGCGCCAGCAGTGAGAGGACCACCTCCTACGAGCAGTACTTC.

V usage is TRBV15 and J usage is TRBJ2-7; D may correspond to TRBD1 or TRBD2 (5 bases each). The CDR3 is made up of 13 amino acids. Trimming took 5 bases from V and 2 from J, leaving 10 bases between them. Germline CDR1 LNHNV, CDR2 YYDKDF (reference sequence). As DNA, the CDR3 is TGTGCCACCAGCCGGGACGGACCCTACGAGCAGTACTTC. Translating gives CATSRDGPYEQYF. Based on the CDR3 plus reference TRBV15 and TRBJ2-7, the full variable domain is DAMVIQNPRYQVTQFGKPVTLSCSQTLNHNVMYWYQQKSSQAPKLLFHYYDKDFNNEADTPDNFQSRRPNTSFCFLDIRSPGLGDTAMYLCATSRDGPYEQYFGPGTRLTVT.

The V gene is TRBV7-2, the J gene TRBJ1-1; no clear D gene. The V and J ends lost 3 bases and 7 bases respectively, with 12 bases between them. Germline CDR1 is SGHTA and CDR2 is FQGNSA. The CDR3 loop spans 13 amino acids. The CDR3 DNA is TGTGCCAGCAGCTTCAGGAGGCTAGGTGAAGCTTTCTTT. Translating gives CASSFRRLGEAFF.

J is TRBJ1-5 and V is TRBV6-6; possibly TRBD1 for D (6 bases). Germline loops: CDR1 MNHNY, CDR2 SVGAGI (reference sequence). Trimming shortened V by 7 bases and J by 4 bases, and 11 bases separated the two germline ends. The CDR3 runs to 13 residues. The CDR3 sequence: CASTRDINQPQHF. CDR3 nucleotide sequence: TGTGCCAGCACCCGGGACATAAATCAGCCCCAGCATTTT.

The J gene is TRBJ2-5, the V gene TRBV5-6, with 7 bases aligning to TRBD2. This CDR3 comprises 16 residues. Trimming took 4 bases from V and 3 from J; bases not matched to a gene: 12. CDR1 is SGHDT and CDR2 is YYEEEE in the germline V gene. CDR3 sequence: CASSLGFLAGKETQYF. DNA for the CDR3: TGTGCCAGCAGCCTGGGGTTCTTAGCGGGCAAAGAGACCCAGTACTTC.

The chain joins TRBV27 to TRBJ2-7; D is undetermined. CDR1 and CDR2 from the germline V gene are MNHEY and SMNVEV (reference sequence). Trimming took 3 bases from V and 3 from J, leaving 9 bases between them. The CDR3 loop spans 13 amino acids. The CDR3 spells CASSFGRNYEQYF. CDR3 bases: TGTGCCAGCAGTTTCGGGCGGAACTACGAGCAGTACTTC.

The chain joins TRBV29-1 to TRBJ2-5; either TRBD1 or TRBD2 may fit D (5 bases each). CDR3 length equals 12 residues. Between the trimmed V and J ends, which lost 8 bases and 1 base, there was a span of 11 bases. The germline V gene has CDR1 SQVTM and CDR2 ANQGSEA. The CDR3 region is CSFGASQETQYF. Written as DNA, the CDR3 is TGCAGCTTCGGGGCCAGCCAAGAGACCCAGTACTTC.

The rearrangement uses TRBV28 and TRBJ2-1; 7 positions match TRBD1. CDR1 and CDR2 (germline): MDHEN, SYDVKM. The CDR3 consists of 16 residues. Unmatched junction bases numbered 8, after V lost 4 bases and J lost 2 bases. The CDR3: CASSSHRQGAYNEQFF. DNA of the CDR3: TGTGCCAGCAGTTCACATAGACAGGGAGCCTACAATGAGCAGTTCTTC. The whole variable domain, remainder taken from reference TRBV28 and TRBJ2-1, is DVKVTQSSRYLVKRTGEKVFLECVQDMDHENMFWYRQDPGLGLRLIYFSYDVKMKEKGDIPEGYSVSREKKERFSLILESASTNQTSMYLCASSSHRQGAYNEQFFGPGTRLTVL.

This chain connects TRBV7-2 to TRBJ2-1; D may correspond to TRBD1 or TRBD2 (6 bases each). This CDR3 contains 16 residues. V was pared by 5 bases and J by 0 bases, with 14 bases between. Germline CDR1 and CDR2: SGHTA and FQGNSA. The CDR3 here is CASSVQGAGSYNEQFF. CDR3 sequence (DNA): TGTGCCAGCAGCGTACAGGGAGCGGGCTCCTACAATGAGCAGTTCTTC.

The chain combines TRBV2 with TRBJ1-4, with D possibly TRBD1 on 6 matching bases. This CDR3 region has 15 residues. Trimming stripped 6 bases from V and 5 bases from J, with 16 bases between. The germline V gene encodes CDR1 SNHLY and CDR2 FYNNEI. CDR3 amino acids: CASRAPGQWNEKLFF. In nucleotides, the CDR3 is TGTGCCAGCAGAGCACCGGGACAATGGAATGAAAAACTGTTTTTT.

The V gene is TRBV19, the J gene TRBJ2-6; maybe TRBD1 (5 bases). The germline V and J ends were trimmed by 7 bases and 4 bases, with 14 bases remaining between them. Germline CDR1 reads LNHDA; CDR2 reads SQIVND (reference sequence). The CDR3 length is 15 residues. CDR3 protein: CASTLQGSGANVLTF. In nucleotides, the CDR3 is TGTGCCAGTACCCTTCAGGGTTCCGGGGCCAACGTCCTGACTTTC.

The chain uses TRBV28 and TRBJ1-3; a weak D match, TRBD1 (6 bases). V lost 3 bases and J lost 0, with 15 bases in between. CDR1 MDHEN and CDR2 SYDVKM come from the germline V gene. This CDR3 spans 17 amino acids. Written as DNA, the CDR3 is TGTGCCAGCAGTTTGATACAGGGATCTACCTCTGGAAACACCATATATTTT. Its translation is CASSLIQGSTSGNTIYF. Full variable domain (missing parts from reference TRBV28 and TRBJ1-3): DVKVTQSSRYLVKRTGEKVFLECVQDMDHENMFWYRQDPGLGLRLIYFSYDVKMKEKGDIPEGYSVSREKKERFSLILESASTNQTSMYLCASSLIQGSTSGNTIYFGEGSWLTVV.

This clone was seen more than once but under ten times. DNA for the CDR3: TGTGCCAGCAGCGGGAAGACAGGGTTTACTGATTCACCCCTCCACTTT. It yields the protein CASSGKTGFTDSPLHF. The chain uses TRBV5-4 and TRBJ1-6, with TRBD1 identical over 7 bases. In germline, CDR1 is SGHNT, CDR2 YYREEE (reference sequence). The CDR3 contains 16 residues. Unmatched junction bases numbered 12, after V lost 4 bases and J lost 8 bases.

The chain combines TRBV6-1 with TRBJ2-5; D call uncertain. The DNA end favors TRBJ2-7, so the J call may be wrong. Germline CDR1 reads MNHNS; CDR2 reads SASEGT. The CDR3 has 15 amino acids. CDR3 residues: CASSEMAQVGYEQYF. In nucleotides, the CDR3 is TGTGCCAGCAGTGAAATGGCACAAGTCGGGTACGAGCAGTACTTC.

The chain carries TRBV6-1 and TRBJ1-1; 8 positions match TRBD1. The ends lost 7 bases at V and 1 base at J; junction bases unmatched: 8. CDR3 length equals 15 residues. Germline lookup yields CDR1 MNHNS and CDR2 SASEGT. The CDR3 sequence: CASTDFDRGNTEAFF. Written as DNA, the CDR3 is TGTGCCAGCACTGATTTCGACAGGGGGAACACTGAAGCTTTCTTT.

This clone was seen only once. The J gene is TRBJ2-1, the V gene TRBV9; TRBD2 agrees at 7 bases. V trimming: 3 bases; J trimming: 6 bases; junction bases outside the gene matches: 6. The CDR3 is 14 residues long. Germline lookup yields CDR1 SGDLS and CDR2 YYNGEE. The CDR3 protein is CASSGGGSANEQFF. The CDR3 DNA follows: TGTGCCAGCAGCGGCGGGGGAAGTGCCAATGAGCAGTTCTTC.

The rearrangement links TRBV5-4 to TRBJ2-7, with TRBD2 as a possible D gene (6 bases). Germline V CDR1 and CDR2: SGHNT, YYREEE (reference sequence). CDR3 length: 16 amino acids. The V and J ends lost 0 bases and 5 bases respectively, with 18 bases between them. The CDR3, as DNA: TGTGCCAGCAGCTTGGGGCCGGGCGGGGCGACGGACGAGCAGTACTTC. Its protein product is CASSLGPGGATDEQYF. The entire variable domain, with the rest obtained from reference TRBV5-4 and TRBJ2-7, is as follows: ETGVTQSPTHLIKTRGQQVTLRCSSQSGHNTVSWYQQALGQGPQFIFQYYREEENGRGNFPPRFSGLQFPNYSSELNVNALELDDSALYLCASSLGPGGATDEQYFGPGTRLTVT.

This clone was detected only once. The chain is built from TRBV5-1 and TRBJ2-1, with D uncertain. The CDR3 runs 13 residues. V lost 0 bases to trimming and J lost 5 bases, with 6 bases between them. Germline assignment: CDR1 SGHRS and CDR2 YFSETQ. CDR3 protein: CASSLANDNEQFF. Written as DNA, the CDR3 is TGCGCCAGCAGCTTGGCCAACGACAATGAGCAGTTCTTC.

The chain has TRBV28 and TRBJ1-5; 7 bases are shared with TRBD1. J was trimmed by 3 bases and V by 2 bases; bases with no gene match: 13. The CDR3 is 18 amino acids. From germline, CDR1 is MDHEN and CDR2 SYDVKM. The CDR3 DNA follows: TGTGCCAGCAGTTTAAATTTTCTACGGACAGGCATCAATCAGCCCCAGCATTTT. Its protein is CASSLNFLRTGINQPQHF.

V gene TRBV4-2 combines with J gene TRBJ1-1; D remains unclear. The CDR3 has 14 amino acids. Trimming removed 1 base at V and 0 bases at J, with 6 bases between. Germline CDR1 is LGHNA and CDR2 is YNFKEQ. CDR3 sequence reads: CASSQGDMNTEAFF. DNA for the CDR3: TGTGCCAGCAGCCAAGGGGATATGAACACTGAAGCTTTCTTT.

The chain joins TRBV28 to TRBJ2-3; 8 nucleotides align to TRBD1. Germline V gene lookup returns CDR1 MDHEN and CDR2 SYDVKM. CDR3 length: 15 residues. V shed 4 bases and J 6 bases; nucleotides not matched to a gene: 9. This CDR3 is CASSWDRRFADTQYF. The DNA for the CDR3 is TGTGCCAGCAGTTGGGACAGGCGGTTTGCTGATACGCAGTATTTT.

The chain links TRBV6-1 to TRBJ1-5; TRBD1 is a possible D gene (5 bases). CDR1 and CDR2 from the germline V gene are MNHNS and SASEGT. Trimming pared 4 bases from V and 6 bases from J, leaving 19 bases between. The CDR3 is made up of 16 amino acids. CDR3 coding DNA: TGTGCCAGCAGTGGGGACCTCGAGGTGCTGGTTCAGCCCCAGCATTTT. It codes for CASSGDLEVLVQPQHF.